The clone carrying this T cell receptor (beta chain) was picked up many times. No antigen is known for it. The data were taken from a study of T cells in Graves' hyperthyroidism and ophthalmopathy. Findings and caveats of the study: From stable hyperthyroidism, ophthalmopathy was separated by a 13 V-J model. Blood samples included most of the expanded thyroid clonotypes exceeding 0.001.

V was clipped by 8 bases and J by 2 bases, with 9 bases between them. CDR1 is MDHEN and CDR2 is SYDVKM in the germline V gene. This CDR3 contains 12 residues. Amplified TCR beta CDR3 regions derived from RNA transcripts. TCR CDR3 underwent first-round RT-PCR with the HTBI primer set. TCRdb passed the multiplex PCR reads through MiXCR, listing each CDR3 protein once. The sample yields a few hundred thousand distinct CDR3 sequences, about 15% seen once. Each ophthalmopathy patient scored at least 3 on the Clinical Activity Score and at least 4 on NOSPECS grade, with duration under 3 months. Patients having uncontrolled infection, another autoimmune disease, pregnancy or lactation were not included.

The V gene is TRBV28, the J gene TRBJ1-2; D is undetermined. The TCR comes from a woman aged 30 to 39 with Graves' ophthalmopathy. Sequenced sample: blood. Here the CDR3 DNA reads TGTGCCAGCGGACGGGTGAACTATGGCTACACCTTC. Its protein is CASGRVNYGYTF.